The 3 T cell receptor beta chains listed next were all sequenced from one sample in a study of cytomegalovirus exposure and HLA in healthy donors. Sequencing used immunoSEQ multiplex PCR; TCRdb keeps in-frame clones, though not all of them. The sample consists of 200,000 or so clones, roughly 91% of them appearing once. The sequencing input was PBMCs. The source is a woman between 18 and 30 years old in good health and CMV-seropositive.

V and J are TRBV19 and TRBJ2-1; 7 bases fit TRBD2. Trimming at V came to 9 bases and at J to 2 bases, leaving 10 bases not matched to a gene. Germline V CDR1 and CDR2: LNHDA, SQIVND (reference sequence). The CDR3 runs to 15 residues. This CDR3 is CARYRGGRPYNEQFF. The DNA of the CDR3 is TGTGCCAGGTACCGGGGAGGGAGACCCTACAATGAGCAGTTCTTC. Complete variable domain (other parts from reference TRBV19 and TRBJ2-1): DGGITQSPKYLFRKEGQNVTLSCEQNLNHDAMYWYRQDPGQGLRLIYYSQIVNDFQKGDIAEGYSVSREKKESFPLTVTSAQKNPTAFYLCARYRGGRPYNEQFFGPGTRLTVL.

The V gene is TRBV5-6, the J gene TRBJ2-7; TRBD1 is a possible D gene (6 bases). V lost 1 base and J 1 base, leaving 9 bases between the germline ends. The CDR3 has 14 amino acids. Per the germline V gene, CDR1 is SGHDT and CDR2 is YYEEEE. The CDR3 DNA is TGTGCCAGCAGCTTGTCCCAGGGGTCCTACGAGCAGTACTTC. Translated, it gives CASSLSQGSYEQYF.

DNA for the CDR3: TGCAGCGTTGGAGGATACGGGACAAGATTTGAAGCTTTCTTT. It translates to CSVGGYGTRFEAFF. V is TRBV29-1 and J is TRBJ1-1; tentatively, D is TRBD1 (6 bases). The germline V and J ends were trimmed by 4 bases and 7 bases, with 19 bases remaining between them. CDR1 and CDR2 from the germline V gene are SQVTM and ANQGSEA. CDR3 length equals 14 residues. The whole variable domain, remainder taken from reference TRBV29-1 and TRBJ1-1, is SAVISQKPSRDICQRGTSLTIQCQVDSQVTMMFWYRQQPGQSLTLIATANQGSEATYESGFVIDKFPISRPNLTFSTLTVSNMSPEDSSIYLCSVGGYGTRFEAFFGQGTRLTVV.